A single sample gave rise to the 2 T cell receptor beta chains below, sequenced in a study of cytomegalovirus exposure and HLA in healthy donors. Primers for the PCR totalled 60 Vbeta and 13 Jbeta. Method: immunoSEQ multiplex PCR; TCRdb's copy keeps in-frame clones and lacks some. The sample records tens of thousands of clones, around 79% being singletons. The sample taken for sequencing was PBMCs. These receptor sequences come from a man aged 35-49 years in good health and CMV-seronegative.

The rearrangement joins TRBV28 to TRBJ2-7; D is possibly TRBD1 (5 bases). Germline V gene lookup returns CDR1 MDHEN and CDR2 SYDVKM. The CDR3 sequence is 14 residues long. Trimming cost V 6 bases and J 5 bases, with 17 bases left between them. This CDR3 is CASRVGQGGNEQYF. The CDR3 coding sequence is TGTGCCAGCAGGGTAGGGCAGGGTGGTAACGAGCAGTACTTC.

With regard to this clone: Other DNA sequences within the sample encode an identical CDR3. The CDR3 spells CASSSGQLNEKLFF. The CDR3 DNA reads TGTGCCAGCAGCTCGGGACAGCTTAATGAAAAACTGTTTTTT. The gene calls are TRBV5-5 and TRBJ1-4; 7 bases align to TRBD1. The germline CDR1 and CDR2 sequences are SGHKS and YYEKEE (reference sequence). With V trimmed by 3 bases and J by 4 bases, 3 bases remained unmatched. CDR3 length equals 14 residues.